This TCR beta chain originates from a study of shared clonotypes between healthy human individuals. The V gene lost 1 base and the J gene lost 0 bases, with 9 bases spanning the gap. The CDR3 spans 15 residues. The germline V gene encodes CDR1 SGHDN and CDR2 FVKESK. Overall study results and limits: Among the subsets, naive ones generally showed larger estimated richness than memory ones.

Data came from immunoSEQ multiplex PCR; TCRdb stores just in-frame clones and leaves some out. Here the sample spans 2 million to 2.5 million clones, roughly 94% being singletons. Comments on this clone: Its antigen remains unidentified.

CD45RO-negative cells were positively selected for CCR7, leaving out terminally differentiated effector memory CD45RA+ cells. Adult donors, all healthy and HIV-negative, had no recent acute infections or vaccinations. The TCR sequence derives from a man aged 18 to 30 in good health. The specimen was naive CD8+ T cells sorted from blood. The V and J genes are TRBV14 and TRBJ1-2; perhaps TRBD1 as D (5 bases). CDR3 in amino acids: CASSQGQKANYGYTF. The DNA for the CDR3 is TGTGCCAGCAGCCAAGGACAGAAAGCTAACTATGGCTACACCTTC.